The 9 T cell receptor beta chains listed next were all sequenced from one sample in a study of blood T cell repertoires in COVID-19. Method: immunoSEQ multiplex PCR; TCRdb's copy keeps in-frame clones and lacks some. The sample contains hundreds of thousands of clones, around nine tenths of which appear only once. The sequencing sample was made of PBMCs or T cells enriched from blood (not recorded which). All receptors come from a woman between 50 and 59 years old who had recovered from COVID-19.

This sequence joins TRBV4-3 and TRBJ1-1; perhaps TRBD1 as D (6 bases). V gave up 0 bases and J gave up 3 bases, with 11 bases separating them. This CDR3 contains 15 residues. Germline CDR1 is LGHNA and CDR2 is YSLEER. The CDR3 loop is CASSQDTGLDTEAFF. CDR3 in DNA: TGCGCCAGCAGCCAAGATACAGGGCTCGACACTGAAGCTTTCTTT.

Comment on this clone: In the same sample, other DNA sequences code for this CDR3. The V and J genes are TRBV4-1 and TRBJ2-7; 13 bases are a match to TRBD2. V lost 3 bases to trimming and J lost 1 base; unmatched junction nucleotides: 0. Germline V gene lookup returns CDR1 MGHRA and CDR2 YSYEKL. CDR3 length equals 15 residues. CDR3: CASSQGLAGSYEQYF. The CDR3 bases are TGCGCCAGCAGCCAGGGACTAGCGGGATCCTACGAGCAGTACTTC.

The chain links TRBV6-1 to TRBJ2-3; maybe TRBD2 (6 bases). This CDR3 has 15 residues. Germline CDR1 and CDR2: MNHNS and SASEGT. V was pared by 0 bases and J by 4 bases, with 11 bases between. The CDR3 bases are TGTGCCAGCAGTGAAGCCGGCGGGGCCCCAGATACGCAGTATTTT. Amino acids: CASSEAGGAPDTQYF.

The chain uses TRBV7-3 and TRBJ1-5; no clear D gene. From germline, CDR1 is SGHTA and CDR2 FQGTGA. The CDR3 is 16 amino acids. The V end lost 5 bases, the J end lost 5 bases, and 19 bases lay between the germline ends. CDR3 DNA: TGTGCCAGCAGCGCCAAACCAAGAGGGCCCCATCAGCCCCAGCATTTT. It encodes CASSAKPRGPHQPQHF.

CDR3 nucleotides: TGTGCCAGCAGCGTAGCGGGAGCAGGGTACAATGAGCAGTTCTTC. Translating gives CASSVAGAGYNEQFF. The J gene is TRBJ2-1, the V gene TRBV9; TRBD2 is a possible D gene (6 bases). Between the trimmed V and J ends, which lost 0 bases and 4 bases, there was a span of 11 bases. This CDR3 region has 15 residues. CDR1 is SGDLS and CDR2 is YYNGEE in the germline V gene.

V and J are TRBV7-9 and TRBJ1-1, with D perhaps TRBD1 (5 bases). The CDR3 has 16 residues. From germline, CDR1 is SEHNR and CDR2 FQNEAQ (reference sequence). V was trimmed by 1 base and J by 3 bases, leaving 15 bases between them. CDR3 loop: CASSLVGEAEDTEAFF. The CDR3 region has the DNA TGTGCCAGCAGCTTAGTAGGGGAGGCAGAGGACACTGAAGCTTTCTTT.

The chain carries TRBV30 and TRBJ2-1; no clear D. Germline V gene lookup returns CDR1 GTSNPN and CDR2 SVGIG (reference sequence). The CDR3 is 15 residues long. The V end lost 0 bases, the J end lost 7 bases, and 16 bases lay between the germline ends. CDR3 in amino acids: CAWSVSLLFMNEQFF. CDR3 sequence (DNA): TGTGCCTGGAGTGTTTCCTTACTATTTATGAATGAGCAGTTCTTC.

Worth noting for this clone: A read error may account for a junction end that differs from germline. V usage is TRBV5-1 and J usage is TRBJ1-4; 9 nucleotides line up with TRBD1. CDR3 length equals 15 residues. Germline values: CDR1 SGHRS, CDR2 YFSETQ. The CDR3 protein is CASSLGGTGYEKLFF. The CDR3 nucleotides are TGCGCCAGCAGTTTGGGTGGGACAGGGTATGAAAAACTGTTTTTT.

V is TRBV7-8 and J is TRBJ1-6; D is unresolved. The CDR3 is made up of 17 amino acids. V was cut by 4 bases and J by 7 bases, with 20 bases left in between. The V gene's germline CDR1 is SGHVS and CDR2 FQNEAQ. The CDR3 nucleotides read TGTGCCAGCAGCTCCCCACCCGGGAGCCCCCTAAATTCACCCCTCCACTTT. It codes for CASSSPPGSPLNSPLHF.